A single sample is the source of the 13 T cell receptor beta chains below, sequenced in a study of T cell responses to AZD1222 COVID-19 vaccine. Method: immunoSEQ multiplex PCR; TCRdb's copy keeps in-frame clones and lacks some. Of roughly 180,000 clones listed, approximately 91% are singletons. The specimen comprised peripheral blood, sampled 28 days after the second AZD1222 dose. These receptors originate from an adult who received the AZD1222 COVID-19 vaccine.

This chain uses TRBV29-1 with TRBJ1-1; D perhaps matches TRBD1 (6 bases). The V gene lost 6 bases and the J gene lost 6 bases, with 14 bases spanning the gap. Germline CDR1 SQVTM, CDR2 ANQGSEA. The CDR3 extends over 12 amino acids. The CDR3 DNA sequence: TGCAGCGTCCTTACAGGGTACGCTGAAGCTTTCTTT. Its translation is CSVLTGYAEAFF. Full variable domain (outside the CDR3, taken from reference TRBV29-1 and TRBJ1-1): SAVISQKPSRDICQRGTSLTIQCQVDSQVTMMFWYRQQPGQSLTLIATANQGSEATYESGFVIDKFPISRPNLTFSTLTVSNMSPEDSSIYLCSVLTGYAEAFFGQGTRLTVV.

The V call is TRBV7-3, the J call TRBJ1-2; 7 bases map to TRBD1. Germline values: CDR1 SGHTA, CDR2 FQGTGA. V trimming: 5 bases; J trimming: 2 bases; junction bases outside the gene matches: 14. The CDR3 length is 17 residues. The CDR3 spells CASSPTDRIESNYGYTF. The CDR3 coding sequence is TGTGCCAGCAGCCCTACGGACAGGATAGAATCGAACTATGGCTACACCTTC.

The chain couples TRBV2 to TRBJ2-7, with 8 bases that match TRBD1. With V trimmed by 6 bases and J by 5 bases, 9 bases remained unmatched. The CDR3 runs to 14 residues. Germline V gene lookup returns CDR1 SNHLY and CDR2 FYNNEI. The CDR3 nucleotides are TGTGCCAGCAGCGGACAGGGTCTTTCCAACGAGCAGTACTTC. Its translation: CASSGQGLSNEQYF. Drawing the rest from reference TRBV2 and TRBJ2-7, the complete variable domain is EPEVTQTPSHQVTQMGQEVILRCVPISNHLYFYWYRQILGQKVEFLVSFYNNEISEKSEIFDDQFSVERPDGSNFTLKIRSTKLEDSAMYFCASSGQGLSNEQYFGPGTRLTVT.

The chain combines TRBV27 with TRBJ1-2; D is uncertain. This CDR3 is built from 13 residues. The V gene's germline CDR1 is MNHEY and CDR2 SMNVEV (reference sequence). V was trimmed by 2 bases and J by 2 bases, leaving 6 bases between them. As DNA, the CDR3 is TGTGCCAGCAGTTTAGCAGGAAACTATGGCTACACCTTC. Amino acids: CASSLAGNYGYTF.

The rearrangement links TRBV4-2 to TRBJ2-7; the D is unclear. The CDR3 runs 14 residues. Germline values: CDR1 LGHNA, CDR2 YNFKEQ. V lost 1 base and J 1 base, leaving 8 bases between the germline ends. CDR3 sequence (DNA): TGTGCCAGCAGCCAAGTCCCTCCTTCCTACGAGCAGTACTTC. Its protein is CASSQVPPSYEQYF.

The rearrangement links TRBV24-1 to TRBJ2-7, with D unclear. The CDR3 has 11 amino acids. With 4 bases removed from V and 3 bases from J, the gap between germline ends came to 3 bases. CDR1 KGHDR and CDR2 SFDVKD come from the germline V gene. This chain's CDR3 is CATSDGYEQYF. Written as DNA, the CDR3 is TGTGCCACCAGTGACGGCTACGAGCAGTACTTC.

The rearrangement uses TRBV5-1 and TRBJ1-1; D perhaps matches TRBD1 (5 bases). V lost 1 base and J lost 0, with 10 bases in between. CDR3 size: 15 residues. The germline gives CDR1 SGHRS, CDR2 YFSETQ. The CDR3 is CASSLRQSMNTEAFF. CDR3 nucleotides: TGCGCCAGCAGCTTGCGACAGTCGATGAACACTGAAGCTTTCTTT.

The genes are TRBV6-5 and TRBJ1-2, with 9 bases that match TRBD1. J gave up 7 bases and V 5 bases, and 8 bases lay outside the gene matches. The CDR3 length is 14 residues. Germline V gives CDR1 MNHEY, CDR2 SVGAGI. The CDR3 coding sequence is TGTGCCAGCAGTCGAAGGACAGGGGAGGGTGGCTACACCTTC. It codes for CASSRRTGEGGYTF.

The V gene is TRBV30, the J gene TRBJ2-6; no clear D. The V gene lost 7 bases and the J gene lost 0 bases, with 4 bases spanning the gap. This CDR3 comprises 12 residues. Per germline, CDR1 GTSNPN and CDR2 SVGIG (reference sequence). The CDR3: CASNSGANVLTF. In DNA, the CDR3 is TGTGCCTCAAACTCTGGGGCCAACGTCCTGACTTTC.

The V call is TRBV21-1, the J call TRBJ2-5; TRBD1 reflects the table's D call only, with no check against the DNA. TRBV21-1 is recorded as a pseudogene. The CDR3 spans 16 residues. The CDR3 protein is CASSTKGGQFQETQYF. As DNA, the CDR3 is TGTGCCAGCAGCACTAAAGGAGGACAGTTCCAAGAGACCCAGTACTTC.

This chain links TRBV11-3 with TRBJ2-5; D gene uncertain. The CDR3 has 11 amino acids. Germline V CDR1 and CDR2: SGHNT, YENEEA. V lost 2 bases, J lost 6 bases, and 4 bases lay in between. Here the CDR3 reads CASSLKKTQYF. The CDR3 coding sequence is TGTGCCAGCAGCTTAAAGAAGACCCAGTACTTC. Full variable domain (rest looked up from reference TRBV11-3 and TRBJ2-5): EAGVVQSPRYKIIEKKQPVAFWCNPISGHNTLYWYLQNLGQGPELLIRYENEEAVDDSQLPKDRFSAERLKGVDSTLKIQPAELGDSAVYLCASSLKKTQYFGPGTRLLVL.

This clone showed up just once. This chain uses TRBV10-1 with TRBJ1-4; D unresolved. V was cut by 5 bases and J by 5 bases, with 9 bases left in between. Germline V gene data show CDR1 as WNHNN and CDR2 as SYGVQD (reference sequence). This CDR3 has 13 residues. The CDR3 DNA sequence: TGCGCCAGCAGTCCCGGACGGAATGAAAAACTGTTTTTT. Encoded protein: CASSPGRNEKLFF.

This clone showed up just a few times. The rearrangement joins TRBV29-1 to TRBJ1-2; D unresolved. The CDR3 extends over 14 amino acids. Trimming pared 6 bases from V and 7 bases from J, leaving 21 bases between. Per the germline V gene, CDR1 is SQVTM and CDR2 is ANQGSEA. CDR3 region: CSVVTGSAGSGYTF. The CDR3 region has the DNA TGCAGCGTAGTCACGGGGTCTGCAGGATCTGGCTACACCTTC. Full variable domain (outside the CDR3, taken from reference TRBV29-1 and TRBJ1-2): SAVISQKPSRDICQRGTSLTIQCQVDSQVTMMFWYRQQPGQSLTLIATANQGSEATYESGFVIDKFPISRPNLTFSTLTVSNMSPEDSSIYLCSVVTGSAGSGYTFGSGTRLTVV.